Shown below are 24 T cell receptor beta chains from a single sample sequenced in a study of shared clonotypes between healthy human individuals. TCRdb's copy holds only in-frame clones and misses some; the assay was immunoSEQ multiplex PCR. The sample holds 1.6 million or so clones; roughly 97% are singletons and the top ten take 0.95% to 1.5%. Input material: naive CD4+ T cells sorted from blood. Subset denoted: CD45RA+ positively selected. These receptors were obtained from a young man in good health.

This chain connects TRBV28 to TRBJ2-3, with D unresolved. CDR3 length: 15 amino acids. Germline loops: CDR1 MDHEN, CDR2 SYDVKM. V lost 3 bases, J lost 6 bases, and 16 bases lay in between. In DNA, the CDR3 is TGTGCCAGCAGTTTGGACCAAAGATGGTCCGATACGCAGTATTTT. It specifies CASSLDQRWSDTQYF. The full variable domain, in which reference TRBV28 and TRBJ2-3 provide the parts outside the CDR3, is DVKVTQSSRYLVKRTGEKVFLECVQDMDHENMFWYRQDPGLGLRLIYFSYDVKMKEKGDIPEGYSVSREKKERFSLILESASTNQTSMYLCASSLDQRWSDTQYFGPGTRLTVL.

The chain has TRBV28 and TRBJ2-1, with no clear D. This CDR3 has 15 amino acids. Germline CDR1 MDHEN, CDR2 SYDVKM. The germline V and J ends were trimmed by 3 bases and 4 bases, with 13 bases remaining between them. CDR3 region: CASSLATWVYNEQFF. In nucleotides, the CDR3 is TGTGCCAGCAGTTTGGCGACCTGGGTATACAATGAGCAGTTCTTC.

The rearrangement uses TRBV19 and TRBJ1-1; TRBD1 agrees at 8 bases. J lost 3 bases, V lost 7 bases, and 13 bases had no gene match. Germline values: CDR1 LNHDA, CDR2 SQIVND (reference sequence). The CDR3 has 16 residues. The CDR3 DNA follows: TGTGCCAGTACCGGACAGGGCAATGGTATCGACACTGAAGCTTTCTTT. Translation: CASTGQGNGIDTEAFF.

This clone was seen once. The sample holds other DNA sequences that translate to the same CDR3. As DNA, the CDR3 is TGTGCCAGCAGCGTACAGGGAGACTCCTACAATGAGCAGTTCTTC. Amino acids: CASSVQGDSYNEQFF. The rearrangement joins TRBV9 to TRBJ2-1; D may be TRBD1 or TRBD2 (5 bases each). V was pared by 1 base and J by 0 bases, with 8 bases between. The CDR3 extends over 15 amino acids. The germline gives CDR1 SGDLS, CDR2 YYNGEE.

V is TRBV18 and J is TRBJ1-1; D possibly corresponds to TRBD1 (5 bases). From germline, CDR1 is KGHSH and CDR2 LQKENI. This CDR3 has 15 amino acids. V was trimmed by 6 bases and J by 1 base, leaving 15 bases between them. This chain's CDR3 is CASSRTPGGNTEAFF. The CDR3 DNA reads TGTGCCAGCTCCCGGACCCCTGGGGGGAACACTGAAGCTTTCTTT.

On this clone itself: At the DNA level, this CDR3 is encoded by other sequences in the same sample as well. V and J are TRBV18 and TRBJ2-1; 7 bases are shared with TRBD2. CDR1 is KGHSH, CDR2 LQKENI, per germline. With 2 bases clipped from V and 2 bases from J, the junction kept 3 bases outside the gene matches. The length of the CDR3 is 15 residues. The CDR3 reads CASSPGGGPYNEQFF. The CDR3 nucleotides are TGTGCCAGCTCACCAGGGGGAGGGCCCTACAATGAGCAGTTCTTC.

The V call is TRBV7-2, the J call TRBJ1-5, with 8 positions matching TRBD1. Trimming removed 5 bases from V and 7 bases from J; junction bases left unmatched: 4. CDR3 length: 13 residues. Germline V gene sequence: CDR1 SGHTA, CDR2 FQGNSA. CDR3 sequence reads: CASSAGQGQPQHF. The DNA of the CDR3 is TGTGCCAGCAGCGCAGGACAGGGCCAGCCCCAGCATTTT.

The chain employs TRBV7-2 and TRBJ2-1, with D perhaps TRBD1 (6 bases). The V end was cut by 2 bases, the J end by 8 bases, with 10 bases between. The germline V gene encodes CDR1 SGHTA and CDR2 FQGNSA. The CDR3 consists of 13 residues. The CDR3 DNA follows: TGTGCCAGCAGCTTACAGACAGGTTATGAGCAGTTCTTC. This sequence encodes CASSLQTGYEQFF. The full variable domain, in which reference TRBV7-2 and TRBJ2-1 provide the parts outside the CDR3, is GAGVSQSPSNKVTEKGKDVELRCDPISGHTALYWYRQSLGQGLEFLIYFQGNSAPDKSGLPSDRFSAERTGGSVSTLTIQRTQQEDSAVYLCASSLQTGYEQFFGPGTRLTVL.

V usage is TRBV7-3 and J usage is TRBJ1-2; possibly TRBD1 for D (5 bases). The CDR3 consists of 15 residues. V lost 2 bases and J 7 bases, leaving 17 bases between the germline ends. CDR1 SGHTA and CDR2 FQGTGA come from the germline V gene. The CDR3 nucleotides read TGTGCCAGCAGCTTAGCGTCAGGGAACCCGGTTGGCTACACCTTC. It codes for CASSLASGNPVGYTF.

The V gene is TRBV15, the J gene TRBJ1-2; tentatively, D is TRBD1 (5 bases). CDR3 size: 14 residues. Germline CDR1 reads LNHNV; CDR2 reads YYDKDF (reference sequence). Deletions cut 0 bases from V and 10 bases from J, with 15 bases between. The CDR3 nucleotides read TGTGCCACCAGCAGAGAAGTAGGGGACGCCATCTACACCTTC. It yields the protein CATSREVGDAIYTF. Complete variable domain (other parts from reference TRBV15 and TRBJ1-2): DAMVIQNPRYQVTQFGKPVTLSCSQTLNHNVMYWYQQKSSQAPKLLFHYYDKDFNNEADTPDNFQSRRPNTSFCFLDIRSPGLGDTAMYLCATSREVGDAIYTFGSGTRLTVV.

The CDR3 DNA reads as TGTGCCAGCTCACGACCGGACAGGGCAACAGATACGCAGTATTTT. Translation: CASSRPDRATDTQYF. The chain carries TRBV18 and TRBJ2-3, with 8 bases that match TRBD1. This CDR3 spans 15 amino acids. Germline CDR1 is KGHSH and CDR2 is LQKENI. V gave up 4 bases and J gave up 3 bases; unmatched junction bases: 6.

This chain connects TRBV5-6 to TRBJ1-1; D might be TRBD1 (6 bases). Germline V gene lookup returns CDR1 SGHDT and CDR2 YYEEEE. The V and J ends lost 7 bases and 7 bases respectively, with 17 bases between them. The CDR3 is 13 amino acids. The CDR3 loop reads CASQPDSRREAFF. CDR3 DNA: TGTGCCAGCCAACCGGACAGCCGCCGTGAAGCTTTCTTT.

The gene calls are TRBV7-7 and TRBJ2-5, with a possible D match to TRBD2 (5 bases). CDR1 is SSHAT and CDR2 is FNYEAQ in the germline V gene (reference sequence). There are 14 residues in the CDR3. Trimming shortened V by 1 base and J by 6 bases, and 12 bases separated the two germline ends. The CDR3 DNA reads TGTGCCAGCAGCTTAGAGCTAGCCTCAAAGACCCAGTACTTC. Translated, it gives CASSLELASKTQYF.

The V call is TRBV6-4, the J call TRBJ2-1, with 9 nucleotides matching TRBD2. Germline trimming cut 4 bases from V and 1 base from J; bases unmatched to any gene: 11. Germline CDR1 reads MRHNA; CDR2 reads SNTAGT. There are 18 residues in the CDR3. The CDR3 reads CASSGSPMAGGSYNEQFF. CDR3 coding DNA: TGTGCCAGCAGTGGGTCCCCGATGGCGGGAGGGTCCTACAATGAGCAGTTCTTC.

The J gene is TRBJ1-1, the V gene TRBV6-6; 7 bases agree with TRBD1. The germline V gene has CDR1 MNHNY and CDR2 SVGAGI (reference sequence). After removal of 3 bases from V and 7 bases from J, the junction contained 11 bases not matched to a gene. The CDR3 is 15 residues long. Here the CDR3 DNA reads TGTGCCAGCAGTTATGCGATAGTTGGGGACAGTGAAGCTTTCTTT. Translated, it gives CASSYAIVGDSEAFF.

The chain is built from TRBV18 and TRBJ2-5; TRBD1 agrees at 9 bases. The CDR3 length is 17 residues. The germline gives CDR1 KGHSH, CDR2 LQKENI. Losses at the gene ends were 5 bases for V and 7 bases for J; bases not matched to a gene: 17. The CDR3 region is CASSSITGTGIRVTQYF. The CDR3 DNA sequence: TGTGCCAGCTCATCAATCACCGGGACAGGGATCAGAGTGACCCAGTACTTC.

V usage is TRBV2 and J usage is TRBJ2-1; 7 nucleotides agree with TRBD2. Germline V gene data show CDR1 as SNHLY and CDR2 as FYNNEI. The CDR3 is made up of 14 amino acids. V gave up 7 bases and J gave up 8 bases; unmatched junction bases: 11. The CDR3 nucleotides read TGTGCCAGCAAATGGGGCGGGAGTTCGTATGAGCAGTTCTTC. Translated, it gives CASKWGGSSYEQFF. Full variable domain (outside the CDR3, taken from reference TRBV2 and TRBJ2-1): EPEVTQTPSHQVTQMGQEVILRCVPISNHLYFYWYRQILGQKVEFLVSFYNNEISEKSEIFDDQFSVERPDGSNFTLKIRSTKLEDSAMYFCASKWGGSSYEQFFGPGTRLTVL.

The genes are TRBV4-1 and TRBJ1-1; TRBD1 matches at 9 bases. CDR1 MGHRA and CDR2 YSYEKL come from the germline V gene. J gave up 11 bases and V 0 bases, and 13 bases lay outside the gene matches. This CDR3 is 16 amino acids long. The CDR3: CASSQEGFGTGPFAFF. Written as DNA, the CDR3 is TGCGCCAGCAGCCAAGAGGGGTTCGGGACAGGGCCTTTTGCTTTCTTT.

The rearrangement links TRBV15 to TRBJ2-3; TRBD1 matches 8 bases. Germline assignment: CDR1 LNHNV and CDR2 YYDKDF (reference sequence). V lost 4 bases, J lost 2 bases, and 8 bases stayed unmatched. The CDR3 sequence is 16 residues long. The CDR3 reads CATSTEWTGYTDTQYF. CDR3 nucleotides: TGTGCCACCAGCACAGAGTGGACAGGGTACACAGATACGCAGTATTTT.

The chain carries TRBV19 and TRBJ1-1; maybe TRBD1 (5 bases). Germline CDR1 LNHDA, CDR2 SQIVND (reference sequence). This CDR3 is built from 14 residues. The V end lost 1 base, the J end lost 1 base, and 7 bases lay between the germline ends. The CDR3 is CASSIGQRNTEAFF. The CDR3 coding sequence is TGTGCCAGTAGTATAGGACAGAGGAACACTGAAGCTTTCTTT.

J is TRBJ1-3 and V is TRBV13; TRBD1 is a possible D gene (5 bases). The CDR3 is made up of 19 amino acids. CDR1 is PRHDT, CDR2 FYEKMQ, per germline (reference sequence). V lost 1 base and J lost 4, with 23 bases in between. In DNA form, the CDR3 reads TGTGCCAGCAGCTTAGAATATCGCCGGCGGGAGGGGAAAGGAAACACCATATATTTT. Translation gives CASSLEYRRREGKGNTIYF.

This clone was seen once. The chain has TRBV7-9 and TRBJ1-3; possibly TRBD1 for D (5 bases). The ends were cut back, 8 bases at V and 9 bases at J, with 11 bases in the middle. The V gene's germline CDR1 is SEHNR and CDR2 FQNEAQ (reference sequence). This CDR3 has 11 amino acids. This chain's CDR3 is CASEGFSTIYF. DNA for the CDR3: TGTGCCAGCGAGGGGTTTAGCACCATATATTTT.

The chain uses TRBV5-5 and TRBJ1-2; D gene ambiguous. The CDR3 is 13 residues long. V was shortened by 4 bases and J by 8 bases, with 15 bases between the two germline ends. Germline V gene sequence: CDR1 SGHKS, CDR2 YYEKEE (reference sequence). The CDR3 DNA follows: TGTGCCAGCAGCCCCGTGGGCTCGAGAGGCTACACCTTC. This sequence encodes CASSPVGSRGYTF.

This chain connects TRBV28 to TRBJ2-3, with TRBD1 matching over 12 bases. Germline assignment: CDR1 MDHEN and CDR2 SYDVKM. The CDR3 totals 16 residues. The J segment lost 3 bases and the V segment lost 6 bases, leaving 7 bases of the junction unmatched. CDR3 bases: TGTGCCAGCAGACCCCCGGGACAGGGGGCTACAGATACGCAGTATTTT. Its protein product is CASRPPGQGATDTQYF.